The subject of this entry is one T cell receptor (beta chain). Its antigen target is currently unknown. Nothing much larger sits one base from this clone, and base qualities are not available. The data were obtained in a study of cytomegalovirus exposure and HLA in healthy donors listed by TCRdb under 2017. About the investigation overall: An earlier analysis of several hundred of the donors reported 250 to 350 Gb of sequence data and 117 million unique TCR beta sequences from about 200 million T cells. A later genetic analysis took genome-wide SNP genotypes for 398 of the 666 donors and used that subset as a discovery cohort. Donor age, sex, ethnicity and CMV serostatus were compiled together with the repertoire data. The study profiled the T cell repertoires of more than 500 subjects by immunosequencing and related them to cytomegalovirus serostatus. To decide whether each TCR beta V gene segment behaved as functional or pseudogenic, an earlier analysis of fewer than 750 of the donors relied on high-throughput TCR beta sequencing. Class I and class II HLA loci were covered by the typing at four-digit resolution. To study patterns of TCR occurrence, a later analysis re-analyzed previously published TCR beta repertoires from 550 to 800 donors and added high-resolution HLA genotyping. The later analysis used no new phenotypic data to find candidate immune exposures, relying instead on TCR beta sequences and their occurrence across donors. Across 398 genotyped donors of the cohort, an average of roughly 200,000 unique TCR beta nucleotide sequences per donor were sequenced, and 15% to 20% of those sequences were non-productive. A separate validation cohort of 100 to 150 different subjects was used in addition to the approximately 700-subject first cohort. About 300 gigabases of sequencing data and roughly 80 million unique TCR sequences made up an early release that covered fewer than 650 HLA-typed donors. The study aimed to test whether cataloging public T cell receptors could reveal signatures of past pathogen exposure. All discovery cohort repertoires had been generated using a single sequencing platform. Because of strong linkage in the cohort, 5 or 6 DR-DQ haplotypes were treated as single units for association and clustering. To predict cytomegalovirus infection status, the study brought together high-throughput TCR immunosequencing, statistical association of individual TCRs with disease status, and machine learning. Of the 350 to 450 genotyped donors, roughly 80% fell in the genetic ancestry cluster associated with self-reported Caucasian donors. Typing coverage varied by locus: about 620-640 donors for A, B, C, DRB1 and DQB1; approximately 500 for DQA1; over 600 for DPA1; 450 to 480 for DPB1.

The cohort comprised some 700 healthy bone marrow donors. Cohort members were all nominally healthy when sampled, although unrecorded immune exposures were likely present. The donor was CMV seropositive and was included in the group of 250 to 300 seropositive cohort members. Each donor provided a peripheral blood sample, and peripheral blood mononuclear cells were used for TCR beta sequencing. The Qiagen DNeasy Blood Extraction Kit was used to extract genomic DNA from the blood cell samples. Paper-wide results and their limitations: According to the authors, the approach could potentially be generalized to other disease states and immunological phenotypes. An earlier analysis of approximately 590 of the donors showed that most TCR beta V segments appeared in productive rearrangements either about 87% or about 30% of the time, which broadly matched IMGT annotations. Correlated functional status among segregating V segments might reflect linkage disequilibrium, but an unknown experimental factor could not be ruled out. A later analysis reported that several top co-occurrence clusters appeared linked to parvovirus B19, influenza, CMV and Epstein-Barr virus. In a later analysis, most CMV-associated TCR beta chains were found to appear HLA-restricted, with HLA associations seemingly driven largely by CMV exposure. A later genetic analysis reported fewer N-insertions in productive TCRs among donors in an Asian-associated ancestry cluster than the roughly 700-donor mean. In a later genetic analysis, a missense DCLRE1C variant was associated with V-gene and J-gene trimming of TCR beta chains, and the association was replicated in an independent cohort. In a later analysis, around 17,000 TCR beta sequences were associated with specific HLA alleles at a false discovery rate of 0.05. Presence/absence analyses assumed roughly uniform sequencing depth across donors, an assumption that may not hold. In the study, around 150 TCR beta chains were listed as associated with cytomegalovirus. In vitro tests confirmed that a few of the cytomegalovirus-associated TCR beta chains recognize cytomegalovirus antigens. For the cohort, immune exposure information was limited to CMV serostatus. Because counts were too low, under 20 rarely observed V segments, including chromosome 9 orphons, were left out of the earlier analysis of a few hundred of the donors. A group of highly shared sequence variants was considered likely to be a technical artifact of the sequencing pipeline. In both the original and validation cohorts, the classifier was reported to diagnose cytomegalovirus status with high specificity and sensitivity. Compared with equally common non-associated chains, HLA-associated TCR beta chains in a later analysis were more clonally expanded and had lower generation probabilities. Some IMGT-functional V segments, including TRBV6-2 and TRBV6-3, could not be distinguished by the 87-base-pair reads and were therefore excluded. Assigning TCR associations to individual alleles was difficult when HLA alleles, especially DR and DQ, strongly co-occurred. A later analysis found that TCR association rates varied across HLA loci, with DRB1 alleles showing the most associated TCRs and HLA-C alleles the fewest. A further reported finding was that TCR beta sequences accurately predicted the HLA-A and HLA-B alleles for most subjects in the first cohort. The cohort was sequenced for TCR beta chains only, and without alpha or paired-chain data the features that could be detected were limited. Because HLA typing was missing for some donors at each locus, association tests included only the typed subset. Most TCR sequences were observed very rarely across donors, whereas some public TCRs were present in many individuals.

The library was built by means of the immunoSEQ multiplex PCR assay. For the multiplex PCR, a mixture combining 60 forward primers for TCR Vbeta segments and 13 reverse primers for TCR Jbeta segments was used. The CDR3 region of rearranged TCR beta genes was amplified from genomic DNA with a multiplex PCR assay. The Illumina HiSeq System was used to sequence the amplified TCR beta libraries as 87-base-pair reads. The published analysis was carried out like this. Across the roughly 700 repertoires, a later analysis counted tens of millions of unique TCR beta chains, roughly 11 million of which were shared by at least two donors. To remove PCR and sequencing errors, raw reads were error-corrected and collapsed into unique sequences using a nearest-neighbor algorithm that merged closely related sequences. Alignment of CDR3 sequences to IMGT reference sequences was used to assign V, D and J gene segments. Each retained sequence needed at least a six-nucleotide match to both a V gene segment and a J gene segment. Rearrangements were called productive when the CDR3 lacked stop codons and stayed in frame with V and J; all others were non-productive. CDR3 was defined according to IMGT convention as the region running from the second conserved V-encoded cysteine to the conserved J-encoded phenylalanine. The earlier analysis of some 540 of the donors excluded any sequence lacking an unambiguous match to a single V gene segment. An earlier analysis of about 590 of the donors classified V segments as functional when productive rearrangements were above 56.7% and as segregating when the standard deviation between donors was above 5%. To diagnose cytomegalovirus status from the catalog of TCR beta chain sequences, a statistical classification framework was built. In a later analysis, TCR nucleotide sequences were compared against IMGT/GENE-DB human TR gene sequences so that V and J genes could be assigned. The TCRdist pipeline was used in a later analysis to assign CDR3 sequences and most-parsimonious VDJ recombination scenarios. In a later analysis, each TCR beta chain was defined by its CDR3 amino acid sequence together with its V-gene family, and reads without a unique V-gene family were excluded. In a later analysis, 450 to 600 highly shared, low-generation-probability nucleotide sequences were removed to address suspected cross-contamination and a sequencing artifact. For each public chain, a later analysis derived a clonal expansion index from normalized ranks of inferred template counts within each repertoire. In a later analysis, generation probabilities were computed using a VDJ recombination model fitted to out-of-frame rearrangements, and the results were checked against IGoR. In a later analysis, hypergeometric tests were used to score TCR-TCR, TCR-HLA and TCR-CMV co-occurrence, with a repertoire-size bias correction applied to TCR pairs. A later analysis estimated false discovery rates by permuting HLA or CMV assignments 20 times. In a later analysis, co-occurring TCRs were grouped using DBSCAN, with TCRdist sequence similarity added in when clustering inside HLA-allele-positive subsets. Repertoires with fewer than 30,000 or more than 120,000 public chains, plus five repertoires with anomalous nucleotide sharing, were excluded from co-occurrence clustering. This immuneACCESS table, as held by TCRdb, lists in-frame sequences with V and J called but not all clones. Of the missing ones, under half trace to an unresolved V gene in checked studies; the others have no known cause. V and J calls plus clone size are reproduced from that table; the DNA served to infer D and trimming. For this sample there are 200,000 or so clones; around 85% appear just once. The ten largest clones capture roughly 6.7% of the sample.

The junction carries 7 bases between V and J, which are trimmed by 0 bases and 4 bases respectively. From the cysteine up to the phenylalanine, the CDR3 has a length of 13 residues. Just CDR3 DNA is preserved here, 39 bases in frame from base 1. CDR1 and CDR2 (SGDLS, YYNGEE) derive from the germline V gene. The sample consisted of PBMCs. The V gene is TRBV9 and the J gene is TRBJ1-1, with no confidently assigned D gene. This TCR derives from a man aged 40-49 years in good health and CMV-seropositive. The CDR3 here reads CASSVGGRTEAFF. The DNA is TGTGCCAGCAGCGTAGGTGGCCGCACTGAAGCTTTCTTT.